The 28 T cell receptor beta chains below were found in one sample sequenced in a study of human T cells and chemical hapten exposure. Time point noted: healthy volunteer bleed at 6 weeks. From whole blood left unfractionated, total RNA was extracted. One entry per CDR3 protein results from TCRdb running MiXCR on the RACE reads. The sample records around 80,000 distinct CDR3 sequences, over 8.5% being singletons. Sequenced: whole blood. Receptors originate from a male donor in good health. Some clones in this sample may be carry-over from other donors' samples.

The CDR3 loop reads CASSLTVNTGELFF. In DNA form, the CDR3 reads TGTGCCAGCAGTCTGACAGTTAACACCGGGGAGCTGTTTTTT. The rearrangement links TRBV6-2 or TRBV6-3 to TRBJ2-2; TRBD1 is a possible D gene (5 bases). There are 14 residues in the CDR3. Germline-derived CDR1 and CDR2 are MNHEY and SVGEGT. V lost 5 bases, J lost 2 bases, and 9 bases lay in between.

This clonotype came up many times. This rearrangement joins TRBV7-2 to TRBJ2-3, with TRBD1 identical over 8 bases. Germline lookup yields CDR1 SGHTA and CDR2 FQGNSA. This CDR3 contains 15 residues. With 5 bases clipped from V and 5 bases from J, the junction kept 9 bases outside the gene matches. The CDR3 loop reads CASSQPGGRIDTQYF. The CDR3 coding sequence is TGTGCCAGCAGCCAACCAGGGGGCCGAATAGATACGCAGTATTTT.

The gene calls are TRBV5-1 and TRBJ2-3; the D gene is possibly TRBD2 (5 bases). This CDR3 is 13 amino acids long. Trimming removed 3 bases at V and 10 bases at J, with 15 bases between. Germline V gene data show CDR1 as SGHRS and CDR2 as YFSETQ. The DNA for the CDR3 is TGCGCCAGCAGCTCCGGTCGGGAAGGGTCGCAGTATTTT. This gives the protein CASSSGREGSQYF.

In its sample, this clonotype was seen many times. The CDR3 here is CAISTGQGIDEQYF. The CDR3, as DNA: TGTGCCATCAGCACGGGACAGGGTATCGACGAGCAGTACTTC. This sequence joins TRBV10-3 and TRBJ2-7, with 9 bases identical to TRBD1. Per the germline V gene, CDR1 is ENHRY and CDR2 is SYGVKD. V was clipped by 6 bases and J by 5 bases; unmatched bases: 8. The CDR3 is made up of 14 amino acids.

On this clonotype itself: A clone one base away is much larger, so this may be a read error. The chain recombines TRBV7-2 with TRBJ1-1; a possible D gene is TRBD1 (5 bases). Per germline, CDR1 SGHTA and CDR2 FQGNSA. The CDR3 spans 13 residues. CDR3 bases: TGTGGCAGCAGTCAGGGCAGGAACACTGAAGCTTTCTTT. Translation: CGSSQGRNTEAFF.

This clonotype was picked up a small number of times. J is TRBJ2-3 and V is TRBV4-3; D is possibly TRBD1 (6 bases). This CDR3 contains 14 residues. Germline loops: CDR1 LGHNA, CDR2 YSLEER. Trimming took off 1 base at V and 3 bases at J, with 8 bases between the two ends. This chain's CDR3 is CASSQAGQTDTQYF. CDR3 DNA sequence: TGCGCCAGCAGCCAAGCTGGACAGACAGATACGCAGTATTTT.

CDR3 nucleotide sequence: TGCGCCAGCAGCCAGGACAGGGATTATAGCTCCTACGAGCAGTACTTC. Amino acids: CASSQDRDYSSYEQYF. This chain joins TRBV4-1 and TRBJ2-7; 8 bases match TRBD1. The V gene end was trimmed by 3 bases and the J gene end by 0 bases; junction bases not matched to a gene: 7. The CDR3 runs to 16 residues. CDR1 is MGHRA, CDR2 YSYEKL, per germline.

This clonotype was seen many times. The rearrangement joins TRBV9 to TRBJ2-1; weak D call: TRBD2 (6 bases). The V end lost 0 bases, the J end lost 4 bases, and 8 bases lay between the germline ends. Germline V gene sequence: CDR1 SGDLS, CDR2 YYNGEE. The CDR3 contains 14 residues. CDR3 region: CASSVGGGYNEQFF. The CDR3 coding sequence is TGTGCCAGCAGCGTAGGTGGAGGGTACAATGAGCAGTTCTTC.

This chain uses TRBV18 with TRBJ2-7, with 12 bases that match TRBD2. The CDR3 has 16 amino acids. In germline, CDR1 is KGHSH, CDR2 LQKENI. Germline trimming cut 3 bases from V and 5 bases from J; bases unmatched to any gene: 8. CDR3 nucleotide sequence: TGTGCCAGCTCACCGTGGACTAGCGGGGTGACCCACGAGCAGTACTTC. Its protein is CASSPWTSGVTHEQYF.

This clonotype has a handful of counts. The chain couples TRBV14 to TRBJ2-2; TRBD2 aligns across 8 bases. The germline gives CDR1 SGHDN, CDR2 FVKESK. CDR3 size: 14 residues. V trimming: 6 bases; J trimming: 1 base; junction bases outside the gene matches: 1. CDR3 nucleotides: TGTGCCAGCAGGCTAGCGGGGAACACCGGGGAGCTGTTTTTT. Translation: CASRLAGNTGELFF.

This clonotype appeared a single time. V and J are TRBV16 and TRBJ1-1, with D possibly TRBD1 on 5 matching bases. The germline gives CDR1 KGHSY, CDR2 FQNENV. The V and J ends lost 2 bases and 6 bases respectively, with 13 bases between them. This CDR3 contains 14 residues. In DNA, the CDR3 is TGTGCCAGCAGCCAAAGAGGGGTCGGTGCTGAAGCTTTCTTT. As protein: CASSQRGVGAEAFF.

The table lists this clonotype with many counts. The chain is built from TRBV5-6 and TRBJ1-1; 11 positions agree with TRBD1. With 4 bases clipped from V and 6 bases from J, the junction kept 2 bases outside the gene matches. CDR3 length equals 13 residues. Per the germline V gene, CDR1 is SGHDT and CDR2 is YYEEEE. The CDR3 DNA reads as TGTGCCAGCAGCCTGGACAGGGGGCCTGAAGCTTTCTTT. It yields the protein CASSLDRGPEAFF.

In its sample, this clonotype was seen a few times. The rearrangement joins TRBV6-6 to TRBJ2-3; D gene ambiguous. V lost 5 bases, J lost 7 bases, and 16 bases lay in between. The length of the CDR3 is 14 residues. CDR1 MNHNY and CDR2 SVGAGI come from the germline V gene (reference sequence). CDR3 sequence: CASSVAGPPNTQYF. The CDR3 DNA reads TGTGCCAGCAGTGTGGCCGGGCCGCCAAATACGCAGTATTTT.

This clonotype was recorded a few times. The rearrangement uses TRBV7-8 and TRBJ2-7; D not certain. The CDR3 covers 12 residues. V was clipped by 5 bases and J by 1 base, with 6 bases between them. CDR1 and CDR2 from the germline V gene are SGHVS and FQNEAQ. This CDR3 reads CASSPRSYEQYF. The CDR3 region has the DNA TGTGCCAGCAGCCCACGGTCCTACGAGCAGTACTTC.

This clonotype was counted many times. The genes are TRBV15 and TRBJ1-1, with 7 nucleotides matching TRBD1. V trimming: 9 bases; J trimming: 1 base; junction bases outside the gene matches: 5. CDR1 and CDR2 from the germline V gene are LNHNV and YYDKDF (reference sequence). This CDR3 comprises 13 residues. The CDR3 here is CATADRQNTEAFF. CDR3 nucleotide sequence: TGTGCCACGGCGGACAGGCAGAACACTGAAGCTTTCTTT.

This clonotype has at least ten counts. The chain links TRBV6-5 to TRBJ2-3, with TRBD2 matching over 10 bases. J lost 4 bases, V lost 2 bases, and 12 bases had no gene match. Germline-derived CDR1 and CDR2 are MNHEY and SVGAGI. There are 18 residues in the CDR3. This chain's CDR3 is CASSYDPRAGGPPDTQYF. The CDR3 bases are TGTGCCAGCAGTTACGACCCCAGAGCGGGAGGGCCGCCAGATACGCAGTATTTT.

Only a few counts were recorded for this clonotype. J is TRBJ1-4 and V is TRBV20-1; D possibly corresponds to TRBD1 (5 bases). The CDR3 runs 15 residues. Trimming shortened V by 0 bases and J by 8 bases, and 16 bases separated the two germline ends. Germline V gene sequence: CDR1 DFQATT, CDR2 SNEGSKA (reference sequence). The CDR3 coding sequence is TGCAGTGCTAGAGAGAGGGCAGGGCCTGACGAAAAACTGTTTTTT. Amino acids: CSARERAGPDEKLFF.

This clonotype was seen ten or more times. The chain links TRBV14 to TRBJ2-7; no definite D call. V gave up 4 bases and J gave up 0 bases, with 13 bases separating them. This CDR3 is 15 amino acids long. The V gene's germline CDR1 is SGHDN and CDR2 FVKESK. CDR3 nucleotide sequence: TGTGCCAGCAGCCCCTTTCGGGTCAGCTCCTACGAGCAGTACTTC. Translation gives CASSPFRVSSYEQYF. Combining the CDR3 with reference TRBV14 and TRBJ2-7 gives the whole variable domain EAGVTQFPSHSVIEKGQTVTLRCDPISGHDNLYWYRRVMGKEIKFLLHFVKESKQDESGMPNNRFLAERTGGTYSTLKVQPAELEDSGVYFCASSPFRVSSYEQYFGPGTRLTVT.

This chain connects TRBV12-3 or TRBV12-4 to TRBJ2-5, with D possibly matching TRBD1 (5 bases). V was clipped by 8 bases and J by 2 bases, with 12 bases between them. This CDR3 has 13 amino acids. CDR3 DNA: TGTGCCAGCCAAAGGACATTTCAAGAGACCCAGTACTTC. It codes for CASQRTFQETQYF.

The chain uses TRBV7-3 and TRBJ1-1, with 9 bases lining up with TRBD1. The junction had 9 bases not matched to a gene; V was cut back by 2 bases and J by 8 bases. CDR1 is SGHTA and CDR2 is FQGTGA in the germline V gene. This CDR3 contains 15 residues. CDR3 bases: TGTGCCAGCAGCTTAGGAGGGCCCACAGGGGGCGAAGCTTTCTTT. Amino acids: CASSLGGPTGGEAFF.

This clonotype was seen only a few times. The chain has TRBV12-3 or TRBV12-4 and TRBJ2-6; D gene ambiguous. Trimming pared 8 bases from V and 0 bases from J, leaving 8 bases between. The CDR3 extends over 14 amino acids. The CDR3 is CASLLNSGANVLTF. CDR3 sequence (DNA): TGTGCCAGCCTCCTCAACTCTGGGGCCAACGTCCTGACTTTC.

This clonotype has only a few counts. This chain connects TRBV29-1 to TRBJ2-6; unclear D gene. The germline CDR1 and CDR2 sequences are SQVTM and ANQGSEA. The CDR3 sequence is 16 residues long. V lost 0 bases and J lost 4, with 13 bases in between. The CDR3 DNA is TGCAGCGTTGAAGATTTCGGTGGTCCAGGGGCCAACGTCCTGACTTTC. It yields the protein CSVEDFGGPGANVLTF.

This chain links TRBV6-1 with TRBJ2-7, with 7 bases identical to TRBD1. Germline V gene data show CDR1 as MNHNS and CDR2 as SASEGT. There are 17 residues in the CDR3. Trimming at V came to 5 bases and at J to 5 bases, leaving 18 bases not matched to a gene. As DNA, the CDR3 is TGTGCCAGCAGTTTCCCTACAACAGGGGACGTCCGGGACGAGCAGTACTTC. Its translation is CASSFPTTGDVRDEQYF.

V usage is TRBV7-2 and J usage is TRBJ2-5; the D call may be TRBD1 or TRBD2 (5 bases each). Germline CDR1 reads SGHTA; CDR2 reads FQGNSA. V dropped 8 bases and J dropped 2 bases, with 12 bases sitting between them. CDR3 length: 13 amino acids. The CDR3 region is CASVPGPQETQYF. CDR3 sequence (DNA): TGTGCCAGCGTACCGGGACCACAAGAGACCCAGTACTTC. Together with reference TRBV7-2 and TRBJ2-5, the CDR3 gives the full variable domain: GAGVSQSPSNKVTEKGKDVELRCDPISGHTALYWYRQSLGQGLEFLIYFQGNSAPDKSGLPSDRFSAERTGGSVSTLTIQRTQQEDSAVYLCASVPGPQETQYFGPGTRLLVL.

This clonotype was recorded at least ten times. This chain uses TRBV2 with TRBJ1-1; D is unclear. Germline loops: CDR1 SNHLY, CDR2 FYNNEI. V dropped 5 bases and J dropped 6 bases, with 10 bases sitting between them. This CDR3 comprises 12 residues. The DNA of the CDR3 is TGTGCCAGCAGTTTTGCCGACGCTGAAGCTTTCTTT. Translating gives CASSFADAEAFF. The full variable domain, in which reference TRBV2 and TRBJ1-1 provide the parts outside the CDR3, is EPEVTQTPSHQVTQMGQEVILRCVPISNHLYFYWYRQILGQKVEFLVSFYNNEISEKSEIFDDQFSVERPDGSNFTLKIRSTKLEDSAMYFCASSFADAEAFFGQGTRLTVV.

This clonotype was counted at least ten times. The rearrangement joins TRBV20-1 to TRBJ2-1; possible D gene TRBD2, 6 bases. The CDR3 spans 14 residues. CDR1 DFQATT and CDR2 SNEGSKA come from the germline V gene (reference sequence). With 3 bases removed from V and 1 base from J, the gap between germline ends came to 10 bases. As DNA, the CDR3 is TGCAGTGCTAGCACGGGAGTATCCTACAATGAGCAGTTCTTC. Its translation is CSASTGVSYNEQFF.

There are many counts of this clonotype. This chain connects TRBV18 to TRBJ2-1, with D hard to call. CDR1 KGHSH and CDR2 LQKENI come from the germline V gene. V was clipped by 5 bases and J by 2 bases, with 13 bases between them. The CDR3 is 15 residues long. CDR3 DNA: TGTGCCAGCTCATCGGTCGGGTCCCCCTACAATGAGCAGTTCTTC. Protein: CASSSVGSPYNEQFF.

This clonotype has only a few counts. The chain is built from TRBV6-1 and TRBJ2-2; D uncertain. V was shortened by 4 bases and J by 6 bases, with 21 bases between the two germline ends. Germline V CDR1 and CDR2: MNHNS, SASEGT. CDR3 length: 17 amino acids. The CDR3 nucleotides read TGTGCCAGCAGTGTCCACACTGGTTCTCCAGACCCCGGGGAGCTGTTTTTT. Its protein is CASSVHTGSPDPGELFF.